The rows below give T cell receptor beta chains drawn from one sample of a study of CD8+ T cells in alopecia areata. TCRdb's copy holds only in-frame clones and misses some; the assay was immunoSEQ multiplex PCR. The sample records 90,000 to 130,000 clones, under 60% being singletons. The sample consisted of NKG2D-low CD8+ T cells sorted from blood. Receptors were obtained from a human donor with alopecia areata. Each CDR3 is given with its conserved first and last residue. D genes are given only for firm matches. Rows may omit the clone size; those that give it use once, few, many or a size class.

cdr3_nt: TGTGCCAGCAGCGTAGCTGTCACTAGCGGGGGCAATGAGCAGTTCTTC
cdr3_aa: CASSVAVTSGGNEQFF
d_call: TRBD2
j_call: TRBJ2-1
clone_size: NA
v_call: TRBV9

cdr3_nt: TGTGCCAGCAGTTTGGGCTCTTCTCCCAACAATGAGCAGTTCTTC
cdr3_aa: CASSLGSSPNNEQFF
d_call: NA
j_call: TRBJ2-1
clone_size: few
v_call: TRBV28

cdr3_nt: TGTGCCACCAGCCCCCCACGGACCTCGGCAGGGATTTTCCAAGAGACCCAGTACTTC
cdr3_aa: CATSPPRTSAGIFQETQYF
d_call: NA
j_call: TRBJ2-5
clone_size: NA
v_call: TRBV15

cdr3_nt: TGTGCCAGCAGCTCCCGCTTGGTACGGCCCTACAATGAGCAGTTCTTC
cdr3_aa: CASSSRLVRPYNEQFF
d_call: NA
j_call: TRBJ2-1
clone_size: few
v_call: TRBV7-6

cdr3_nt: TGTGCCAGCTCACCACCGACTAGCGGAGTGTTAAATGAGCAGTTCTTC
cdr3_aa: CASSPPTSGVLNEQFF
d_call: TRBD2
j_call: TRBJ2-1
clone_size: NA
v_call: TRBV18

cdr3_nt: TGTGCCAGCAGCGAGAGCCGTAGCGGGGCATACAATGAGCAGTTCTTC
cdr3_aa: CASSESRSGAYNEQFF
d_call: TRBD2
j_call: TRBJ2-1
clone_size: NA
v_call: TRBV9

cdr3_nt: TGCAGCGTTTTGATCTCAAGGACAGGGGAGTCTGGCTATGGCTACACCTTC
cdr3_aa: CSVLISRTGESGYGYTF
d_call: TRBD1
j_call: TRBJ1-2
clone_size: NA
v_call: TRBV29-1

cdr3_nt: TGTGCCAGCAGCCCAGTAGCCGAGACGGAGCAGTACTTC
cdr3_aa: CASSPVAETEQYF
d_call: NA
j_call: TRBJ2-7
clone_size: few
v_call: TRBV13

cdr3_nt: TGTGCCATCATCCGGCCTGTTGCCTACAATGAGCAGTTCTTC
cdr3_aa: CAIIRPVAYNEQFF
d_call: NA
j_call: TRBJ2-1
clone_size: NA
v_call: TRBV10-3

cdr3_nt: TGTGCCAGCAGTTTGTTCTACGAGCAGTACTTC
cdr3_aa: CASSLFYEQYF
d_call: NA
j_call: TRBJ2-7
clone_size: NA
v_call: TRBV28

cdr3_nt: TGTGCCAGCAGCTTAGGCGGGAGTACCGCAGATACGCAGTATTTT
cdr3_aa: CASSLGGSTADTQYF
d_call: TRBD2
j_call: TRBJ2-3
clone_size: once
v_call: TRBV7-3

cdr3_nt: TGTGCCAGCAGTTACTCGACAGGCGAGCAGTACTTC
cdr3_aa: CASSYSTGEQYF
d_call: NA
j_call: TRBJ2-7
clone_size: NA
v_call: TRBV6-5

cdr3_nt: TGCAGCGCCAACGAACAGGGACAGTTAAATGAAAAACTGTTTTTT
cdr3_aa: CSANEQGQLNEKLFF
d_call: TRBD1
j_call: TRBJ1-4
clone_size: few
v_call: TRBV29-1

cdr3_nt: TGTGCCTGGAGGCTCGGTTCCGAGCAGTACTTC
cdr3_aa: CAWRLGSEQYF
d_call: NA
j_call: TRBJ2-7
clone_size: NA
v_call: TRBV30

cdr3_nt: TGTGCCAGCTCCCGAGGCTTTGGAAACACCATATATTTT
cdr3_aa: CASSRGFGNTIYF
d_call: NA
j_call: TRBJ1-3
clone_size: few
v_call: TRBV6-1

cdr3_nt: TGTGCCAGCAGCTTATTGGGCGGGATGTACGAGCAGTACTTC
cdr3_aa: CASSLLGGMYEQYF
d_call: NA
j_call: TRBJ2-7
clone_size: NA
v_call: TRBV13

cdr3_nt: TGTGCCAGCAGCCCAACCAGCAGCCCCCTCGAGCAGTACTTC
cdr3_aa: CASSPTSSPLEQYF
d_call: NA
j_call: TRBJ2-7
clone_size: NA
v_call: TRBV27

cdr3_nt: TGTGCCAGCAGCTCTGAGGGGGAGACGGGAGAGACCCAGTACTTC
cdr3_aa: CASSSEGETGETQYF
d_call: NA
j_call: TRBJ2-5
clone_size: NA
v_call: TRBV6-5

cdr3_nt: TGTGCCAGCAGTCCTGGACTAGCGGGAGCCCTAAGCTCCTACAATGAGCAGTTCTTC
cdr3_aa: CASSPGLAGALSSYNEQFF
d_call: TRBD2
j_call: TRBJ2-1
clone_size: NA
v_call: TRBV28

cdr3_nt: TGTGCCAGAAGCGGTAGCGGGTACAATGAGCAGTTCTTC
cdr3_aa: CARSGSGYNEQFF
d_call: TRBD2
j_call: TRBJ2-1
clone_size: NA
v_call: TRBV6-4

cdr3_nt: TGCAGCGTTGATACGGGGGACGGGAATCAGCCCCAGCATTTT
cdr3_aa: CSVDTGDGNQPQHF
d_call: NA
j_call: TRBJ1-5
clone_size: NA
v_call: TRBV29-1

cdr3_nt: TGTGCCTGGAGTGGTCCCCTCAGGACTAGCGGGAGAGGAGATACGCAGTATTTT
cdr3_aa: CAWSGPLRTSGRGDTQYF
d_call: TRBD2
j_call: TRBJ2-3
clone_size: NA
v_call: TRBV30

cdr3_nt: TGCGCCAGCAGCCAAGACCTCGCCCCCGGGGAGCTGTTTTTT
cdr3_aa: CASSQDLAPGELFF
d_call: NA
j_call: TRBJ2-2
clone_size: few
v_call: TRBV4-1

cdr3_nt: TGCGCCAGCAGTCTCAAGAACACTGAAGCTTTCTTT
cdr3_aa: CASSLKNTEAFF
d_call: NA
j_call: TRBJ1-1
clone_size: once
v_call: TRBV5-1

cdr3_nt: TGCGCCAGCAGCTTGGAGGGCGGGCCCAGACCCCGTAAGACGTACAATGAGCAGTTCTTC
cdr3_aa: CASSLEGGPRPRKTYNEQFF
d_call: NA
j_call: TRBJ2-1
clone_size: NA
v_call: TRBV5-1

cdr3_nt: TGTGCCAGCAGCGGGAAGACTGAAGCTTTCTTT
cdr3_aa: CASSGKTEAFF
d_call: NA
j_call: TRBJ1-1
clone_size: NA
v_call: TRBV2

cdr3_nt: TGTGCCAGCAGTTCTGGCACAGATACGCAGTATTTT
cdr3_aa: CASSSGTDTQYF
d_call: NA
j_call: TRBJ2-3
clone_size: NA
v_call: TRBV28

cdr3_nt: TGTGCCAGCAGCACAAGCCGGGAGCTGTTTTTT
cdr3_aa: CASSTSRELFF
d_call: NA
j_call: TRBJ2-2
clone_size: NA
v_call: TRBV9

cdr3_nt: TGTGCCAGCAGCGTAGGGGAGAGTAACTATGGCTACACCTTC
cdr3_aa: CASSVGESNYGYTF
d_call: NA
j_call: TRBJ1-2
clone_size: NA
v_call: TRBV9

cdr3_nt: TGTGCCAGCAGTGAATGGGGTGTTAATCAGCCCCAGCATTTT
cdr3_aa: CASSEWGVNQPQHF
d_call: NA
j_call: TRBJ1-5
clone_size: once
v_call: TRBV2

cdr3_nt: TGCAGCGCCCGGACCGCTTCCTACAATGAGCAGTTCTTC
cdr3_aa: CSARTASYNEQFF
d_call: NA
j_call: TRBJ2-1
clone_size: few
v_call: TRBV29-1

cdr3_nt: TGTGCCAGCAGCTTAACGTACCCTAGCGGGAGGAATATTGAGCAGTTCTTC
cdr3_aa: CASSLTYPSGRNIEQFF
d_call: TRBD2
j_call: TRBJ2-1
clone_size: NA
v_call: TRBV7-3

cdr3_nt: TGTGCCAGTAGTATGACCGGCTACGAGCAGTACTTC
cdr3_aa: CASSMTGYEQYF
d_call: NA
j_call: TRBJ2-7
clone_size: NA
v_call: TRBV19

cdr3_nt: TGTGCCAGCAGCTTTTTAGGGCAGGGTCAGACCCAGTACTTC
cdr3_aa: CASSFLGQGQTQYF
d_call: NA
j_call: TRBJ2-5
clone_size: NA
v_call: TRBV7-2

cdr3_nt: TGTGCCAGCAGTTCACCCCTTGAAGATACGCAGTATTTT
cdr3_aa: CASSSPLEDTQYF
d_call: NA
j_call: TRBJ2-3
clone_size: NA
v_call: TRBV7-9

cdr3_nt: TGTGCCAGCAGTTCTTTGGGTTACGAGCAGTACTTC
cdr3_aa: CASSSLGYEQYF
d_call: NA
j_call: TRBJ2-7
clone_size: few
v_call: TRBV7-9

cdr3_nt: TGCGCCAGCAGCTTATCTGGCTCTGGGGCCAACGTCCTGACTTTC
cdr3_aa: CASSLSGSGANVLTF
d_call: NA
j_call: TRBJ2-6
clone_size: NA
v_call: TRBV5-1